Here is one TCR beta chain with its context. Original methodology: Using reference gene primer amplification, nucleated cell counts were estimated. Generated by immunoSEQ multiplex PCR, the TCRdb table keeps only in-frame clones and is missing some. V and J calls plus clone size are reproduced from that table; the DNA served to infer D and trimming. Of 130,000 to 150,000 clones detected, over 80% appear once; the ten largest clones hold more than 5%. This sample is part of a study of blood T cell repertoires in COVID-19. Across the whole study: Acute and convalescent COVID-19 samples came from the United States, Italy and Spain.

Participants had their cohort set by participant-reported clinical history. CDR1 and CDR2 (germline): MNHEY, SMNVEV (reference sequence). V lost 8 bases, J lost 10 bases, and 20 bases lay in between. The CDR3 is made up of 13 amino acids. This receptor was obtained from a woman in her forties who had recovered from COVID-19. The V gene is TRBV27, the J gene TRBJ1-2, with D perhaps TRBD1 (6 bases). The source material was PBMCs or T cells enriched from blood (not recorded which). CDR3 DNA: TGTGCCAGCTCTCCCAGGCCCCAGGGACACTACACCTTC. Translated, it gives CASSPRPQGHYTF.